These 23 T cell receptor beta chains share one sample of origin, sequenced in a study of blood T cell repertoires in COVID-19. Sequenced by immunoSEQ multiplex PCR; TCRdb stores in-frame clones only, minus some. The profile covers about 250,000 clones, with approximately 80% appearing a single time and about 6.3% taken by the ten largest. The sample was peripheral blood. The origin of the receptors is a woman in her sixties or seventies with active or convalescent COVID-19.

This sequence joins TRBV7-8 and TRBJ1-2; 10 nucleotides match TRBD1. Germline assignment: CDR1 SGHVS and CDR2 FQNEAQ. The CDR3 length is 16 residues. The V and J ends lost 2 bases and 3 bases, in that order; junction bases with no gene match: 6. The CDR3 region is CASSLKGQGPHYGYTF. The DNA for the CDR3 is TGTGCCAGCAGCTTAAAGGGACAGGGGCCCCACTATGGCTACACCTTC.

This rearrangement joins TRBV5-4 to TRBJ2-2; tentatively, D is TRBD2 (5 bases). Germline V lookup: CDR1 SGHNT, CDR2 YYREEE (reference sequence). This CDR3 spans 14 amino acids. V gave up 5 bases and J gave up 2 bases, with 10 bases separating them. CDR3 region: CASRIGLNTGELFF. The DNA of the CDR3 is TGTGCCAGCAGGATAGGACTTAACACCGGGGAGCTGTTTTTT. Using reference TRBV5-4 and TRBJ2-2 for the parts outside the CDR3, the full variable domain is ETGVTQSPTHLIKTRGQQVTLRCSSQSGHNTVSWYQQALGQGPQFIFQYYREEENGRGNFPPRFSGLQFPNYSSELNVNALELDDSALYLCASRIGLNTGELFFGEGSRLTVL.

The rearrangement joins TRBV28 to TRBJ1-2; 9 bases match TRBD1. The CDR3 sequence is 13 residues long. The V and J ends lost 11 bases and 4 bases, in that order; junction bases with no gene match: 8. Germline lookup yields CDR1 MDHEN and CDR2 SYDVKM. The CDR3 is CASLGDRAYGYTF. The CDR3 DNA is TGTGCCTCTCTGGGGGACAGGGCCTATGGCTACACCTTC.

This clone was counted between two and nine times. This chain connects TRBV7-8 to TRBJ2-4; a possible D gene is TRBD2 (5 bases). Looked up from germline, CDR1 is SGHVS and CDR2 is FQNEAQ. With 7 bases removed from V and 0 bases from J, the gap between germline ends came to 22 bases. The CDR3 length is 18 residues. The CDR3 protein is CASTDGVASPLAKNIQYF. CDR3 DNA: TGTGCCAGCACTGACGGGGTCGCGTCTCCCTTAGCCAAAAACATTCAGTACTTC.

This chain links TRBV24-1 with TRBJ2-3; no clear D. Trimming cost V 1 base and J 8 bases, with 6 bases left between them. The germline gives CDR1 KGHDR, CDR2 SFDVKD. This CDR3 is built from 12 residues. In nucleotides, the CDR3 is TGTGCCACCAGTGATTTTGAGTTTACGCAGTATTTT. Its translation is CATSDFEFTQYF.

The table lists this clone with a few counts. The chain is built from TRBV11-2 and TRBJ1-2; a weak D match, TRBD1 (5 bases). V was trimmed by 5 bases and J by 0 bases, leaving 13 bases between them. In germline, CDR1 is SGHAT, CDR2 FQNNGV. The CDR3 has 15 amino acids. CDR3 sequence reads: CASSLGTDTNYGYTF. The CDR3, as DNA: TGTGCCAGCAGCCTCGGGACTGATACTAACTATGGCTACACCTTC.

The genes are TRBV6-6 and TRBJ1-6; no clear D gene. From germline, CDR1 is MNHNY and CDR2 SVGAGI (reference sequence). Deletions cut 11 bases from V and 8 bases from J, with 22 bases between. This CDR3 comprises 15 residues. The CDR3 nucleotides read TGTGCCCTTAAGGTGGGCGATCGGAGGGATTCACCCCTCCACTTT. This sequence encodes CALKVGDRRDSPLHF.

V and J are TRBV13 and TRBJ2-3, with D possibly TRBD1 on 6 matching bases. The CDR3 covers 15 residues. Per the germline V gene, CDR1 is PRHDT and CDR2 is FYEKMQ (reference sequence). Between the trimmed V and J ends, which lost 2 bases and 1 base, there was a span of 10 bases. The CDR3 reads CASSLLEGGTDTQYF. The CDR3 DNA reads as TGTGCCAGCAGCTTACTCGAGGGGGGCACAGATACGCAGTATTTT.

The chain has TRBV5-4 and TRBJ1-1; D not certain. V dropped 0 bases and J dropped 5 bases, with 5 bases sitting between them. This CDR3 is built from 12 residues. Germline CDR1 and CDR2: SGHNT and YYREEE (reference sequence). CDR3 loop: CASSLDRTEAFF. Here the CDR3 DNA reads TGTGCCAGCAGCTTGGATAGAACTGAAGCTTTCTTT.

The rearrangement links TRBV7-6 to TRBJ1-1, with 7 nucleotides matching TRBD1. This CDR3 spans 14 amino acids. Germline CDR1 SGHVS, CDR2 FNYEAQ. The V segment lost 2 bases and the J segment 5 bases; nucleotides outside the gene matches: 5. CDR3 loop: CASSLNRGGTEAFF. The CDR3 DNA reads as TGTGCCAGCAGCTTAAACAGGGGCGGAACTGAAGCTTTCTTT.

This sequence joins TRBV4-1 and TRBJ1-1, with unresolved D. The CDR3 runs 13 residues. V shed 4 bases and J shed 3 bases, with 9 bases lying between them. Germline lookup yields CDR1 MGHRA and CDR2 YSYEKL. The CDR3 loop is CASSPPGDTEAFF. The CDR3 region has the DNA TGCGCCAGCAGCCCTCCCGGGGACACTGAAGCTTTCTTT.

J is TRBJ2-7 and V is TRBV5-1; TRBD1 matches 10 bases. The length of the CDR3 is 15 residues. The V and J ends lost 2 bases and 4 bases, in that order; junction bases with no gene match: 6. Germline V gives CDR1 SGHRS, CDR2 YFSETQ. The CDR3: CASSLGTGEGYEQYV. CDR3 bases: TGCGCCAGCAGCTTAGGGACAGGGGAGGGATACGAGCAGTACGTC.

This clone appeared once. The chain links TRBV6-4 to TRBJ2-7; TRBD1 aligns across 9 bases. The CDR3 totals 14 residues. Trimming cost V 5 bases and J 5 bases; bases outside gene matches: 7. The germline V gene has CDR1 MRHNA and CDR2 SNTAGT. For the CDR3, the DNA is TGTGCCAGCAGTCCCGTACAGGGGGCGAACGAGCAGTACTTC. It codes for CASSPVQGANEQYF.

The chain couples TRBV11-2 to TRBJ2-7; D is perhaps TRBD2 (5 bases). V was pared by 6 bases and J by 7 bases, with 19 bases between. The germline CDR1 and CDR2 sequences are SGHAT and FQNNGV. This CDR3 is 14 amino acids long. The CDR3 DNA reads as TGTGCCAGCAGGAATAGGGCTTCACCGGGAGAGCAGTACTTC. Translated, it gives CASRNRASPGEQYF.

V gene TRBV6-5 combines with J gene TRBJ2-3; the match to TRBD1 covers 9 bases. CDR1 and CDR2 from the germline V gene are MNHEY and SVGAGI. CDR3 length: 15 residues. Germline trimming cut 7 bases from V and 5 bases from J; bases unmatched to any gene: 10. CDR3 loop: CASKIDRGTLDTQYF. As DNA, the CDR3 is TGTGCCAGCAAAATCGACAGGGGGACCTTAGATACGCAGTATTTT.

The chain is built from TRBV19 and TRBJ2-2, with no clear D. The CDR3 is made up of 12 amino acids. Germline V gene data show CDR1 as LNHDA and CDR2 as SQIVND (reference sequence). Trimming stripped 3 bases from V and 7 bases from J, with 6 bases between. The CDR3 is CASSIPVGELFF. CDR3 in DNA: TGTGCCAGTAGTATTCCGGTCGGGGAGCTGTTTTTT.

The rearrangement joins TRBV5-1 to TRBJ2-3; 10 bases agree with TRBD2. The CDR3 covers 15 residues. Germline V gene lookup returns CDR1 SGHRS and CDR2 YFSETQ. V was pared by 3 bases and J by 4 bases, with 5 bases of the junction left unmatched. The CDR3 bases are TGCGCCAGCAGCTCTAGCGGGAGCGGGGCAGATACGCAGTATTTT. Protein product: CASSSSGSGADTQYF.

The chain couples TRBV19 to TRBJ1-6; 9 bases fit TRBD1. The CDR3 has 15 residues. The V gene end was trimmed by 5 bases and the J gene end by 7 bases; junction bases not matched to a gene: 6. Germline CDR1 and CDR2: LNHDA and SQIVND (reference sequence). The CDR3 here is CASSPTGTGNSPLHF. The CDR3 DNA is TGTGCCAGTAGTCCTACCGGGACAGGGAATTCACCCCTCCACTTT.

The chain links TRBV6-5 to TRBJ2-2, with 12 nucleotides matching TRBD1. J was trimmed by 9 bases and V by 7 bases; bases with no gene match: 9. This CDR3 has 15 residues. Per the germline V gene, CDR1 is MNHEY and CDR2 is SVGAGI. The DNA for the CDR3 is TGTGCCAGCAATTCCGGGACAGGGGGCTTCAGGGAGCTGTTTTTT. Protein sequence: CASNSGTGGFRELFF.

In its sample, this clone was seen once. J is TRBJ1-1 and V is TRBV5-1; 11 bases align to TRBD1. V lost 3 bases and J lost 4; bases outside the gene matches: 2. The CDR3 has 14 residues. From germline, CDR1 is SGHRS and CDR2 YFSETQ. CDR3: CASSSDRGLTEAFF. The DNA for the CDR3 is TGCGCCAGCAGCTCGGACAGGGGGCTCACTGAAGCTTTCTTT. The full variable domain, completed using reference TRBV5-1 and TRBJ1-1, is KAGVTQTPRYLIKTRGQQVTLSCSPISGHRSVSWYQQTPGQGLQFLFEYFSETQRNKGNFPGRFSGRQFSNSRSEMNVSTLELGDSALYLCASSSDRGLTEAFFGQGTRLTVV.

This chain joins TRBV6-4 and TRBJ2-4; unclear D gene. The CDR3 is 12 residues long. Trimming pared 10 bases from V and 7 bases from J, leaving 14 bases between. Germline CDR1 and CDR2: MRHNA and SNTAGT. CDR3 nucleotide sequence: TGTGCCACCAAGCGAGAGGAGAACATTCAGTACTTC. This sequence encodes CATKREENIQYF.

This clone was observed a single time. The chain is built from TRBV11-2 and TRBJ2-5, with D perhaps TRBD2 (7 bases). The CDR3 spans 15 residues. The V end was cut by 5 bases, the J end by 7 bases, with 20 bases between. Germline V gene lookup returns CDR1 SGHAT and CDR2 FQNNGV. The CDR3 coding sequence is TGTGCCAGCAGCCTCCGTGGGGGGGCGAGTCCGACCCAGTACTTC. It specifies CASSLRGGASPTQYF.

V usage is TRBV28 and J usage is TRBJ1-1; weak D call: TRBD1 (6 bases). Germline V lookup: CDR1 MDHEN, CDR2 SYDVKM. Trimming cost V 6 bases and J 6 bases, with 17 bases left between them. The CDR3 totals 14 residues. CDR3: CASRPVRGLPEAFF. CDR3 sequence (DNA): TGTGCCAGCAGGCCAGTCAGGGGTTTACCTGAAGCTTTCTTT.